The 8 T cell receptor beta chains listed next were all sequenced from one sample in a study of cytomegalovirus exposure and HLA in healthy donors. Both 60 Vbeta primers and 13 Jbeta primers went into the PCR. Assay used: immunoSEQ multiplex PCR; TCRdb lists only in-frame clones, some missing. The table includes some 150,000 clones, 70% to 80% detected once. Sample: PBMCs. Receptors were obtained from a middle-aged man in good health and CMV-seronegative.

The DNA for the CDR3 is TGCGCCAGCAGCCTCGGGACAGGGGGCGGTCAGCCCCAGCATTTT. This translates into CASSLGTGGGQPQHF. This sequence joins TRBV5-1 and TRBJ1-5; 12 nucleotides agree with TRBD1. This CDR3 is built from 15 residues. The ends lost 4 bases at V and 6 bases at J; junction bases unmatched: 5. The V gene's germline CDR1 is SGHRS and CDR2 YFSETQ.

The chain carries TRBV7-9 and TRBJ2-1; maybe TRBD1 (6 bases). The germline V gene encodes CDR1 SEHNR and CDR2 FQNEAQ (reference sequence). V lost 6 bases and J lost 14, with 8 bases in between. This CDR3 spans 9 amino acids. CDR3 sequence: CASSRQEFF. In DNA form, the CDR3 reads TGTGCCAGCAGTCGACAGGAGTTCTTC.

The V and J genes are TRBV29-1 and TRBJ1-1; maybe TRBD1 (5 bases). The CDR3 totals 10 residues. CDR1 and CDR2 from the germline V gene are SQVTM and ANQGSEA. CDR3 in amino acids: CGAVDTEAFF. Written as DNA, the CDR3 is TGCGGGGCAGTTGACACTGAAGCTTTCTTT.

This rearrangement joins TRBV7-2 to TRBJ1-2, with a possible D match to TRBD1 (6 bases). Trimming cost V 5 bases and J 4 bases, with 17 bases left between them. The germline CDR1 and CDR2 sequences are SGHTA and FQGNSA. The length of the CDR3 is 15 residues. The CDR3 here is CASSLSGHNLYGYTF. The CDR3 bases are TGTGCCAGCAGCCTTTCGGGACATAACCTCTATGGCTACACCTTC.

The CDR3 coding sequence is TGTGCCAGCAGTGACCGGGAACTCGATACGCAGTATTTT. Translated: CASSDRELDTQYF. This sequence joins TRBV6-4 and TRBJ2-3; the D gene is possibly TRBD2 (5 bases). Per germline, CDR1 MRHNA and CDR2 SNTAGT. V was shortened by 2 bases and J by 6 bases, with 9 bases between the two germline ends. There are 13 residues in the CDR3.

V and J are TRBV2 and TRBJ2-2; D might be TRBD1 (5 bases). The ends were cut back, 5 bases at V and 5 bases at J, with 12 bases in the middle. This CDR3 contains 14 residues. CDR1 is SNHLY, CDR2 FYNNEI, per germline. CDR3 DNA sequence: TGTGCCAGCAGTAATATCAGGGAAACCGGGGAGCTGTTTTTT. Translating it yields CASSNIRETGELFF.

The chain has TRBV19 and TRBJ2-5, with D tentatively TRBD2 (6 bases). The germline V and J ends were trimmed by 0 bases and 3 bases, with 17 bases remaining between them. The CDR3 loop spans 17 amino acids. From germline, CDR1 is LNHDA and CDR2 SQIVND (reference sequence). The CDR3, as DNA: TGTGCCAGTAGTATAGATAGTAGCGGCTATTTTAAAGAGACCCAGTACTTC. Protein product: CASSIDSSGYFKETQYF. Together with reference TRBV19 and TRBJ2-5, the CDR3 gives the full variable domain: DGGITQSPKYLFRKEGQNVTLSCEQNLNHDAMYWYRQDPGQGLRLIYYSQIVNDFQKGDIAEGYSVSREKKESFPLTVTSAQKNPTAFYLCASSIDSSGYFKETQYFGPGTRLLVL.

This chain uses TRBV30 with TRBJ2-7, with TRBD1 matching 7 bases. The CDR3 runs to 13 residues. The junction had 6 bases not matched to a gene; V was cut back by 7 bases and J by 0 bases. Per germline, CDR1 GTSNPN and CDR2 SVGIG (reference sequence). CDR3 sequence (DNA): TGTGCCTTGACAGGGTCGGGCTCCTACGAGCAGTACTTC. This gives the protein CALTGSGSYEQYF.